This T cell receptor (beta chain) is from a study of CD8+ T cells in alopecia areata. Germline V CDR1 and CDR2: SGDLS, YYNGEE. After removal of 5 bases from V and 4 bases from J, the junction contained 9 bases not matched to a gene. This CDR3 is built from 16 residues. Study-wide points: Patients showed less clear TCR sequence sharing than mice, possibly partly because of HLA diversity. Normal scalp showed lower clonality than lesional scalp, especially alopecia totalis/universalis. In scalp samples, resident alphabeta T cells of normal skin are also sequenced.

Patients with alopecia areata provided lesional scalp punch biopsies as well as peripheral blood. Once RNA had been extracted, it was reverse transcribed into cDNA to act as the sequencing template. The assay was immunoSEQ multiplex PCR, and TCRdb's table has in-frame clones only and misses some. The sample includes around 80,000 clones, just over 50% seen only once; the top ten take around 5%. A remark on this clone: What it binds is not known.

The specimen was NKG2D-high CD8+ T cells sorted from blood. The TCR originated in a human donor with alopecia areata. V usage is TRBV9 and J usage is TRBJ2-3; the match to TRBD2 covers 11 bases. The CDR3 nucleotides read TGTGCCAGCAGGTCCGTAGCGGGGGGGAGAGCAGATACGCAGTATTTT. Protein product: CASRSVAGGRADTQYF.